The 9 T cell receptor beta chains below were found in one sample sequenced in a study of STAT5B mutations in CD4+ large granular lymphocyte leukemia. Clones were sequenced by immunoSEQ multiplex PCR, and TCRdb holds only the in-frame ones, with some missing. The table lists more than 6,500 clones, around nine tenths of them singletons. The sequencing sample was made of PBMCs. These receptors came from a woman between 65 and 79 years old with CD4+ T-cell large granular lymphocyte leukemia.

The V gene is TRBV6-6, the J gene TRBJ1-1; D is possibly TRBD1 (6 bases). V dropped 7 bases and J dropped 4 bases, with 19 bases sitting between them. The CDR3 has 15 amino acids. Germline V gives CDR1 MNHNY, CDR2 SVGAGI (reference sequence). CDR3 amino acids: CASNFNRVGRTEAFF. As DNA, the CDR3 is TGTGCCAGCAACTTCAACAGGGTAGGACGCACTGAAGCTTTCTTT.

V gene TRBV5-1 combines with J gene TRBJ2-3, with 14 positions matching TRBD2. J gave up 0 bases and V 4 bases, and 7 bases lay outside the gene matches. Per germline, CDR1 SGHRS and CDR2 YFSETQ. The CDR3 is 18 amino acids. As DNA, the CDR3 is TGCGCCAGCAGCGAGGGACTAGCGGGGGTCACTAGCACAGATACGCAGTATTTT. Its protein product is CASSEGLAGVTSTDTQYF. Full variable domain (missing parts from reference TRBV5-1 and TRBJ2-3): KAGVTQTPRYLIKTRGQQVTLSCSPISGHRSVSWYQQTPGQGLQFLFEYFSETQRNKGNFPGRFSGRQFSNSRSEMNVSTLELGDSALYLCASSEGLAGVTSTDTQYFGPGTRLTVL.

On this clone itself: At one end, the junction sequence differs from germline, possibly due to a read error. The chain combines TRBV7-7 with TRBJ2-3; tentatively, D is TRBD1 (6 bases). The germline gives CDR1 SSHAT, CDR2 FNYEAQ (reference sequence). The CDR3 is 17 residues long. CDR3: CASSLGGGGHNTDTQYF. The CDR3 DNA sequence: TGTGCTAGCAGCTTAGGAGGTGGGGGACACAACACAGATACGCAGTATTTT.

This chain connects TRBV5-1 to TRBJ1-6, with 7 bases fitting TRBD1. The CDR3 runs to 14 residues. Looked up from germline, CDR1 is SGHRS and CDR2 is YFSETQ. J was trimmed by 7 bases and V by 1 base; bases with no gene match: 2. In nucleotides, the CDR3 is TGCGCCAGCAGCTTGCAGGGGGAGAATTCACCCCTCCACTTT. Its translation is CASSLQGENSPLHF.

This chain uses TRBV5-1 with TRBJ2-7; D not resolved. The CDR3 is 16 amino acids. Germline CDR1 is SGHRS and CDR2 is YFSETQ. V was clipped by 7 bases and J by 1 base, with 21 bases between them. The DNA of the CDR3 is TGCGCCAGCGGCCGCGGACCCACCCAGGCGTCCTACGAGCAGTACTTC. Encoded protein: CASGRGPTQASYEQYF.

The chain recombines TRBV5-1 with TRBJ2-7, with 11 bases lining up with TRBD1. The germline gives CDR1 SGHRS, CDR2 YFSETQ. J lost 3 bases, V lost 4 bases, and 3 bases had no gene match. The CDR3 covers 14 residues. CDR3: CASSPGTGGYEQYF. The CDR3 DNA follows: TGCGCCAGCAGCCCCGGGACAGGGGGCTACGAGCAGTACTTC.

The gene calls are TRBV27 and TRBJ1-1, with 7 bases fitting TRBD1. The J segment lost 8 bases and the V segment lost 11 bases, leaving 23 bases of the junction unmatched. The CDR3 is 16 amino acids. Germline CDR1 is MNHEY and CDR2 is SMNVEV (reference sequence). The CDR3 loop is CAGGDRATRGQSEAFF. The CDR3 DNA sequence: TGTGCCGGAGGTGACCGGGCCACACGGGGACAGAGCGAAGCTTTCTTT.

V gene TRBV5-1 combines with J gene TRBJ2-5; D call uncertain. This CDR3 comprises 14 residues. Trimming pared 0 bases from V and 1 base from J, leaving 7 bases between. Germline V gene sequence: CDR1 SGHRS, CDR2 YFSETQ. CDR3 in amino acids: CASSLAVSQETQYF. The CDR3 DNA follows: TGCGCCAGCAGCTTGGCGGTAAGCCAAGAGACCCAGTACTTC. Full variable domain (outside the CDR3, taken from reference TRBV5-1 and TRBJ2-5): KAGVTQTPRYLIKTRGQQVTLSCSPISGHRSVSWYQQTPGQGLQFLFEYFSETQRNKGNFPGRFSGRQFSNSRSEMNVSTLELGDSALYLCASSLAVSQETQYFGPGTRLLVL.

The J gene is TRBJ1-2, the V gene TRBV29-1; 7 bases map to TRBD1. Germline CDR1 SQVTM, CDR2 ANQGSEA. The CDR3 contains 15 residues. Germline trimming cut 1 base from V and 4 bases from J; bases unmatched to any gene: 9. The CDR3 nucleotides are TGCAGCGTTGAAGCGCTGGGCAGGGGGGTCTATGGCTACACCTTC. Amino acids: CSVEALGRGVYGYTF.